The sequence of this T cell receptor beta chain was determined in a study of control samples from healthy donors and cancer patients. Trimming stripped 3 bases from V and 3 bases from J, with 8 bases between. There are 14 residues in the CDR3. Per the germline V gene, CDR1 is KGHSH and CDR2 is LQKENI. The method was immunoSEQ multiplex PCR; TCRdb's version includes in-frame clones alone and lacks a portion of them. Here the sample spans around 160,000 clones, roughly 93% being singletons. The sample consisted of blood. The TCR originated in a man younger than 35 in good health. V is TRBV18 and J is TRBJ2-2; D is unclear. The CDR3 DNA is TGTGCCAGCTCACCTCTCTTTGACACCGGGGAGCTGTTTTTT. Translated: CASSPLFDTGELFF.